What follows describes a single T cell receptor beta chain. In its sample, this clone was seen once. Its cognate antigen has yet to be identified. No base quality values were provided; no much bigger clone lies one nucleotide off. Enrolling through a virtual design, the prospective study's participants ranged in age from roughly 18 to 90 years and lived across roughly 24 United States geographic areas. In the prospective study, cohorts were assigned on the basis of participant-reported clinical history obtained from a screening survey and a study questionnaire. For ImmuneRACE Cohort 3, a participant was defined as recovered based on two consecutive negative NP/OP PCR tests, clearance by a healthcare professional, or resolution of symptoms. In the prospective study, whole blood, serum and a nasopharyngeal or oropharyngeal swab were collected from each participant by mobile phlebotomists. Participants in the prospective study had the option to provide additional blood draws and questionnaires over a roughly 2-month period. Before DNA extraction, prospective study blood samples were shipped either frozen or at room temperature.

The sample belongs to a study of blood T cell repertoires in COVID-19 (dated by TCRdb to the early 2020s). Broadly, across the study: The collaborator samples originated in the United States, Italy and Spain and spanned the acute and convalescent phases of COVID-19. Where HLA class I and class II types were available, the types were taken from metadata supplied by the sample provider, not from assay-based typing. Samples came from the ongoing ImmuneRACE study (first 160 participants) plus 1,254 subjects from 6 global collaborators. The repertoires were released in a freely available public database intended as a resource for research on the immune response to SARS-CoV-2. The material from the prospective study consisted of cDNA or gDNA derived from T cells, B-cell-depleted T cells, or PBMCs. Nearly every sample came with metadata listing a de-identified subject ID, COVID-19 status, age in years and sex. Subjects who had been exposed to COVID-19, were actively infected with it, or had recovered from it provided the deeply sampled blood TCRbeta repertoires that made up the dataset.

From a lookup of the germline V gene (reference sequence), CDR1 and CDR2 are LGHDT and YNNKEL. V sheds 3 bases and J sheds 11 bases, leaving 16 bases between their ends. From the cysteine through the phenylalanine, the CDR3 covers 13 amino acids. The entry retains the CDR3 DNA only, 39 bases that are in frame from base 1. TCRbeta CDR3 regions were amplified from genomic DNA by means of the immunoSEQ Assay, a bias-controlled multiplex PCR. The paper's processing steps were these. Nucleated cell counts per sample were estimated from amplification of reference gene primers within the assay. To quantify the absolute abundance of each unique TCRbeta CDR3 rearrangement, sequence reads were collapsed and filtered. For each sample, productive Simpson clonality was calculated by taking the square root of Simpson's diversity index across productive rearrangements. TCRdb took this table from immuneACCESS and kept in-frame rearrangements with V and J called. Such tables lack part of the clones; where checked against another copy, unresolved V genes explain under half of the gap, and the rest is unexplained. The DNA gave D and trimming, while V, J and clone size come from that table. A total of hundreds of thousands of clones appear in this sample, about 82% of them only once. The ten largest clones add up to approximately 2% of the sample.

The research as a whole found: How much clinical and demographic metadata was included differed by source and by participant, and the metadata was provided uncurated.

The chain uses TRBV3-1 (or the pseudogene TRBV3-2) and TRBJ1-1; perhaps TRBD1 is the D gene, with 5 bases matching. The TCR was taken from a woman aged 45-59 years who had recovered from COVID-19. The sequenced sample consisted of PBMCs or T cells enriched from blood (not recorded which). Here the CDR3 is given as CASSQQTQGAAFF. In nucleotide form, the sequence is TGTGCCAGCAGCCAGCAGACCCAGGGTGCGGCTTTCTTT.